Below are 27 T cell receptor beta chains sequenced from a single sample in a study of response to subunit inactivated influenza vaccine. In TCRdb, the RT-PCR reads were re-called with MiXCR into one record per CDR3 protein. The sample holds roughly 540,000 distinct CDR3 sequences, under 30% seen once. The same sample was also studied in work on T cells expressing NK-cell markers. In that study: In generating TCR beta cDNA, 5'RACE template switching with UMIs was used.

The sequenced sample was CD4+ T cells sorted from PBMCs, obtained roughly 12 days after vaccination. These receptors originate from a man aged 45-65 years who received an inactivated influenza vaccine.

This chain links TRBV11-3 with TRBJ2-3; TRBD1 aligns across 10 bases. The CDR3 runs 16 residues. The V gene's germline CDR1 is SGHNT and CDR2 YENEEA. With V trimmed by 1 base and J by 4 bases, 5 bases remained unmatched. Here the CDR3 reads CASSLGTGGRSDTQYF. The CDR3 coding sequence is TGTGCCAGCAGCTTAGGGACAGGGGGGCGGTCAGATACGCAGTATTTT.

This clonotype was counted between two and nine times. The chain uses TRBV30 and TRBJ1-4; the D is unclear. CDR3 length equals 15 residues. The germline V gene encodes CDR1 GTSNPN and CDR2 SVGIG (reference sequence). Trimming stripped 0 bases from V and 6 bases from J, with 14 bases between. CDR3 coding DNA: TGTGCCTGGAGTGTACCCGGCCCCTACTATGAAAAACTGTTTTTT. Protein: CAWSVPGPYYEKLFF. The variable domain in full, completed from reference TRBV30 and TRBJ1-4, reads SQTIHQWPATLVQPVGSPLSLECTVEGTSNPNLYWYRQAAGRGLQLLFYSVGIGQISSEVPQNLSASRPQDRQFILSSKKLLLSDSGFYLCAWSVPGPYYEKLFFGSGTQLSVL.

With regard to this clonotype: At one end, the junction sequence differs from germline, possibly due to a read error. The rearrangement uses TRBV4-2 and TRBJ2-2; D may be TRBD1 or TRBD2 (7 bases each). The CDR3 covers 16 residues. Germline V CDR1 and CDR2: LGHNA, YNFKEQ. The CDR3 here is CVSSQSLRGGTGELFF. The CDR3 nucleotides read TGTGTCAGCAGCCAATCCCTCAGGGGGGGAACCGGGGAGCTGTTTTTT.

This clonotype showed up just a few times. The CDR3 sequence is CASSHSGRASYEQYF. The CDR3 DNA is TGTGCCAGCAGTCATAGCGGGAGGGCCTCCTACGAGCAGTACTTC. The chain joins TRBV25-1 to TRBJ2-7; the match to TRBD2 covers 11 bases. The CDR3 runs to 15 residues. V trimming: 5 bases; J trimming: 0 bases; junction bases outside the gene matches: 3. Germline V gene lookup returns CDR1 MGHDK and CDR2 SYGVNS.

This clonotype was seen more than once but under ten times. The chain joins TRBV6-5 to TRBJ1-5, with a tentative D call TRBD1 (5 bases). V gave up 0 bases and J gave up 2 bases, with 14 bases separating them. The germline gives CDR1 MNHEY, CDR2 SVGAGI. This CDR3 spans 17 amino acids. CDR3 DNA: TGTGCCAGCAGTTACTCGAAGGGGAAAAGTGGCAATCAGCCCCAGCATTTT. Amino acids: CASSYSKGKSGNQPQHF.

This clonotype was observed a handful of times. The CDR3 nucleotides read TGCAGCGTGTGGGACAGGGGGAACACTGAAGCTTTCTTT. This codes for CSVWDRGNTEAFF. J is TRBJ1-1 and V is TRBV29-1, with 10 bases identical to TRBD1. Germline CDR1 is SQVTM and CDR2 is ANQGSEA. V lost 6 bases and J lost 1; bases outside the gene matches: 2. This CDR3 has 13 amino acids.

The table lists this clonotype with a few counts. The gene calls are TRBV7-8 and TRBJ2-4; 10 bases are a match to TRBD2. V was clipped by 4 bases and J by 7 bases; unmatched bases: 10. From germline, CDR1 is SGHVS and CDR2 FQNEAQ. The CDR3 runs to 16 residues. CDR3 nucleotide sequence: TGTGCCAGCAGCTCTTTCCCACTAGCGGGGAACAACATTCAGTACTTC. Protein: CASSSFPLAGNNIQYF.

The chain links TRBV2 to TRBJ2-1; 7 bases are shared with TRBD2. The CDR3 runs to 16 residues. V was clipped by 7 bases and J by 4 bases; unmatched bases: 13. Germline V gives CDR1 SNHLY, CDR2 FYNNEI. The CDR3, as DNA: TGTGCCAGCATCAACACCAAAAAGGGAGGGTACAATGAGCAGTTCTTC. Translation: CASINTKKGGYNEQFF.

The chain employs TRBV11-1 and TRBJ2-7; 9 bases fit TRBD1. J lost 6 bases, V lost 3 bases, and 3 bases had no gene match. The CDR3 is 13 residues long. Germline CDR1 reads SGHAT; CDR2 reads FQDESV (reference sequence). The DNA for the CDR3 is TGTGCCAGCAGCTTGGACAGGGGAGCCGAGCAGTACTTC. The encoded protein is CASSLDRGAEQYF.

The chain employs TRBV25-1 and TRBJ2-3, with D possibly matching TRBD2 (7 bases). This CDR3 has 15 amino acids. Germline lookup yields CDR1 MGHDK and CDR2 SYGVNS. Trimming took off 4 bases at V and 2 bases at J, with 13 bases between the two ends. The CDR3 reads CASSAGGGNTDTQYF. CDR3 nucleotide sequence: TGTGCCAGCAGTGCGGGGGGCGGGAACACAGATACGCAGTATTTT.

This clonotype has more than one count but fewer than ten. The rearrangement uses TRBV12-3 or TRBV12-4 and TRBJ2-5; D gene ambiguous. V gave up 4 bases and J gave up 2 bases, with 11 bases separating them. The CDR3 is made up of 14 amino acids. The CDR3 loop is CASSSWTAQETQYF. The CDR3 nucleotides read TGTGCCAGCAGTTCTTGGACGGCACAAGAGACCCAGTACTTC.

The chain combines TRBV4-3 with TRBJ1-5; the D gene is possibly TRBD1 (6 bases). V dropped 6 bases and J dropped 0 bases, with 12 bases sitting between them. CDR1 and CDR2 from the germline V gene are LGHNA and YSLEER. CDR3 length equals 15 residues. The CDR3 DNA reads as TGCGCCAGCAGTCGGGGGGCAAATAGCAATCAGCCCCAGCATTTT. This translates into CASSRGANSNQPQHF.

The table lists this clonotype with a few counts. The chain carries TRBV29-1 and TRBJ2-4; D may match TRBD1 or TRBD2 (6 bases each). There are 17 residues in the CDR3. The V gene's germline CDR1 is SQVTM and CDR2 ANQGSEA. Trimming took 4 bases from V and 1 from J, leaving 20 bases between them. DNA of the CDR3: TGCAGCGTTGTAGGGGGGCTCGGTCGTGGGGCCAAAAACATTCAGTACTTC. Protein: CSVVGGLGRGAKNIQYF.

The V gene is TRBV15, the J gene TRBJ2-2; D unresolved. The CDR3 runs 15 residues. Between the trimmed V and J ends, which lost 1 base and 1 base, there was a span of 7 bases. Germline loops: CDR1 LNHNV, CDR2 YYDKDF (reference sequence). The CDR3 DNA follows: TGTGCCACCAGCAGAGTTTCGCAGAACACCGGGGAGCTGTTTTTT. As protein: CATSRVSQNTGELFF.

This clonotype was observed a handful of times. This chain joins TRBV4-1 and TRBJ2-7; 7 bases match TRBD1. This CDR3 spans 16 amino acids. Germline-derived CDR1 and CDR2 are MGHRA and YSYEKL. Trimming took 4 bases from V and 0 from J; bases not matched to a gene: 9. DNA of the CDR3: TGCGCCAGCAGCCGACAACAGGGGCAACTCTCCTACGAGCAGTACTTC. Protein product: CASSRQQGQLSYEQYF.

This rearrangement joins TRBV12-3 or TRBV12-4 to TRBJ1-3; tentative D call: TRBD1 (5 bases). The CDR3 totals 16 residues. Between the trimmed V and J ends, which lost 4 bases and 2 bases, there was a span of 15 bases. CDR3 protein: CASSWGLLGTGNTIYF. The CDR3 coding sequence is TGTGCCAGCAGTTGGGGACTTTTGGGGACTGGAAACACCATATATTTT.

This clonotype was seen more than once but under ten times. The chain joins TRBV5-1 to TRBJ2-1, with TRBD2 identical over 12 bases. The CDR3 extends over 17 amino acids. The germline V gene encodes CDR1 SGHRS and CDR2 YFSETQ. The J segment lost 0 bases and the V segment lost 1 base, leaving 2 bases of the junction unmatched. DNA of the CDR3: TGCGCCAGCAGCTTGCGGACTAGCGGGAACTCCTACAATGAGCAGTTCTTC. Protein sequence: CASSLRTSGNSYNEQFF.

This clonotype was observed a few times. Written as DNA, the CDR3 is TGTGCCAGCAGTTTACCCCTCCGTTGCGGGGCGCGAATAGAGACCCAGTACTTC. The encoded protein is CASSLPLRCGARIETQYF. This sequence joins TRBV27 and TRBJ2-5; D possibly corresponds to TRBD2 (6 bases). This CDR3 is built from 18 residues. Per germline, CDR1 MNHEY and CDR2 SMNVEV (reference sequence). The V and J ends lost 2 bases and 4 bases respectively, with 23 bases between them.

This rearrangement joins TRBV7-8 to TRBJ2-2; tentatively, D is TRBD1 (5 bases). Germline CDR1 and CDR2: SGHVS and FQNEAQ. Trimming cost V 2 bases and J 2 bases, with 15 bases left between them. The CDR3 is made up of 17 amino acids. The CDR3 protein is CASSLRTGRANTGELFF. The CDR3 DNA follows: TGTGCCAGCAGCTTAAGGACCGGCAGGGCTAACACCGGGGAGCTGTTTTTT. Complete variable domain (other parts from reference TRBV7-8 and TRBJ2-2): GAGVSQSPRYKVAKRGQDVALRCDPISGHVSLFWYQQALGQGPEFLTYFQNEAQLDKSGLPSDRFFAERPEGSVSTLKIQRTQQEDSAVYLCASSLRTGRANTGELFFGEGSRLTVL.

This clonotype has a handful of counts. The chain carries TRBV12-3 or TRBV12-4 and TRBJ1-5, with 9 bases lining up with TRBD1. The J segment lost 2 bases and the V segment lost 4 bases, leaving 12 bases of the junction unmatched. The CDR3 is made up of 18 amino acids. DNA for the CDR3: TGTGCCAGCAGTTCTCGGATCCGGGACAGGGTTGGCAATCAGCCCCAGCATTTT. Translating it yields CASSSRIRDRVGNQPQHF.

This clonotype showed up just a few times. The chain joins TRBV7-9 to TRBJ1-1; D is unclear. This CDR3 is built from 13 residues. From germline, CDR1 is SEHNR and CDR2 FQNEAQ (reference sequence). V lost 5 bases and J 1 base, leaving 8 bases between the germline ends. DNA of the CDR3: TGTGCCAGCAGCCGGGAATCGAACACTGAAGCTTTCTTT. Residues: CASSRESNTEAFF.

The DNA of the CDR3 is TGCAGTGCTAGATTAGGAGGTGGGGGGGTTCACACTGAAGCTTTCTTT. The encoded protein is CSARLGGGGVHTEAFF. J is TRBJ1-1 and V is TRBV20-1; maybe TRBD1 (5 bases). V lost 2 bases, J lost 3 bases, and 19 bases lay in between. CDR3 length equals 16 residues. Germline V gives CDR1 DFQATT, CDR2 SNEGSKA (reference sequence).

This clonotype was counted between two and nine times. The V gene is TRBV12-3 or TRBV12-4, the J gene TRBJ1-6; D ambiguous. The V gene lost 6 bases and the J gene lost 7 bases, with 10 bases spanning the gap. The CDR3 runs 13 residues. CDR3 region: CASSRLGNSPLHF. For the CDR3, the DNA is TGTGCCAGCAGCCGGCTGGGAAATTCACCCCTCCACTTT.

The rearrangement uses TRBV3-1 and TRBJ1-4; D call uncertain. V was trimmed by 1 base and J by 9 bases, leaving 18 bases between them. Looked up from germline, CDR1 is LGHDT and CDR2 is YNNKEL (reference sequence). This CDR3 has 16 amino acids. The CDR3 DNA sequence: TGTGCCAGCAGCCAAGGAGCTCGACACGGCTCCAAAAAACTGTTTTTT. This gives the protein CASSQGARHGSKKLFF.

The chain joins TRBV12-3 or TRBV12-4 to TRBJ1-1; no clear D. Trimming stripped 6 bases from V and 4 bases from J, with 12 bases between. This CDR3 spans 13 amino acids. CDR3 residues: CASSRRRRTEAFF. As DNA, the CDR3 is TGTGCCAGCAGCCGCCGGAGGCGCACTGAAGCTTTCTTT.

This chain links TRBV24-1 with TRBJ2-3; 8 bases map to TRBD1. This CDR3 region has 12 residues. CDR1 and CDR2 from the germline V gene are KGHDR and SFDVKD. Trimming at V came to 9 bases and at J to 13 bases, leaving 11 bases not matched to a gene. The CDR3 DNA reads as TGTGCCACCTCGAATGTAGGGACAGGAAAGTATTTT. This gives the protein CATSNVGTGKYF.

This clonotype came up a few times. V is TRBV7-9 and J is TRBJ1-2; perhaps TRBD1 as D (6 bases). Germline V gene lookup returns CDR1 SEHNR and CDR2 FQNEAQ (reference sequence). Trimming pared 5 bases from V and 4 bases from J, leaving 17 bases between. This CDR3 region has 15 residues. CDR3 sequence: CASSRGGGQLYGYTF. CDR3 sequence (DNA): TGTGCCAGCAGCCGCGGGGGAGGACAGCTCTATGGCTACACCTTC.